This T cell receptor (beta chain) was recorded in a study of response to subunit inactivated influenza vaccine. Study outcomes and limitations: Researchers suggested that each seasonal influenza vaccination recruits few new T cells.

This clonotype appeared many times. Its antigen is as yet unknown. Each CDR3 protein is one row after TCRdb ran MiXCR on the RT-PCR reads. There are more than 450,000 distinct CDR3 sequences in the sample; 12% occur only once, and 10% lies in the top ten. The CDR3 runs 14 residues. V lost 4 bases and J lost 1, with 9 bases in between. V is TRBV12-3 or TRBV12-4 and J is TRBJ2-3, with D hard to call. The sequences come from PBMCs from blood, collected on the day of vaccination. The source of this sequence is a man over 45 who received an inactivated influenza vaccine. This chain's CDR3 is CASSSLTRTDTQYF. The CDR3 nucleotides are TGTGCCAGCAGTTCCTTAACCCGCACAGATACGCAGTATTTT.